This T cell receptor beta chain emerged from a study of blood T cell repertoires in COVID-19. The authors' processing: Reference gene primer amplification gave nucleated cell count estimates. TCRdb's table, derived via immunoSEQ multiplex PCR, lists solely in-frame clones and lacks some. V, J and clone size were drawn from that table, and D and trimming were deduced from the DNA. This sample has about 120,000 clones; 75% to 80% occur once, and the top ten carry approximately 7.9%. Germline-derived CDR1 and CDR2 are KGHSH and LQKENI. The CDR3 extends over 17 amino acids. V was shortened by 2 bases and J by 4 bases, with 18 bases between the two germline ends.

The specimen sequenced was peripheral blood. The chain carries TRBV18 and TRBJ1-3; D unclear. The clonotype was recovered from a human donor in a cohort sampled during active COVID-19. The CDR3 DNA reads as TGTGCCAGCTCACCAACGGTTACTCAGGTTGCCGGAAACACCATATATTTT. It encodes CASSPTVTQVAGNTIYF. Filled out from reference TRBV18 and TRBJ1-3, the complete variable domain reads NAGVMQNPRHLVRRRGQEARLRCSPMKGHSHVYWYRQLPEEGLKFMVYLQKENIIDESGMPKERFSAEFPKEGPSILRIQQVVRGDSAAYFCASSPTVTQVAGNTIYFGEGSWLTVV.